Listed below are T cell receptor beta chains from one sample, sequenced in a study of siplizumab effects on memory and regulatory T cells. Sequencing used immunoSEQ multiplex PCR; TCRdb keeps in-frame clones, though not all of them. This table has around 95,000 clones, approximately 91% appearing once. Material: CD4+ T cells sorted from blood. The receptor source for this set is a human donor in good health. CDR3s include the opening cysteine and the closing phenylalanine or tryptophan. A D gene is named only where the DNA matches it firmly. Not every row has a clone size; where given, it reads once, few, many or a size class.

d_call	j_call	v_call	clone_size	cdr3_nt	cdr3_aa
.	TRBJ1-3	TRBV6-5	.	TGTGCCAGCAGTTACTCGGGGTCTGGAAACACCATATATTTT	CASSYSGSGNTIYF
.	TRBJ2-1	TRBV4-2	.	TGTGCCAGCAGTCAGAGGGGTGAGCAGTTCTTC	CASSQRGEQFF
.	TRBJ2-3	TRBV5-4	.	TGTGCCAGCAGCAGCCCCAACTTGGCAGATACGCAGTATTTT	CASSSPNLADTQYF
.	TRBJ2-5	TRBV4-3	.	TGCGCCAGCAGCCAAGGTACCCAGGCAGGGACCCAGTACTTC	CASSQGTQAGTQYF
TRBD1	TRBJ1-2	TRBV5-4	.	TGTGTGTTCGGACGAGGACAGGGAGTCTATGGCTACACCTTC	CVFGRGQGVYGYTF
.	TRBJ2-7	TRBV7-2	.	TGTGCCAGCAGCCGTAACACAGGGAGGAGTGGGTCCGAGCAGTACTTC	CASSRNTGRSGSEQYF
.	TRBJ2-1	TRBV11-2	.	TGTGCCAGCAGCTTAGGAGGGCCCTATGAGCAGTTCTTC	CASSLGGPYEQFF
.	TRBJ2-3	TRBV18	.	TGTGCCAGCTCACCCGGACTGAGCACAGATACGCAGTATTTT	CASSPGLSTDTQYF
TRBD1	TRBJ2-7	TRBV9	.	TGTGCCAGCAGCGTAGGGGTAGGGACAGATATGCACGAGCAGTACTTC	CASSVGVGTDMHEQYF
TRBD2	TRBJ2-5	TRBV7-9	.	TGTGCCAGCAGCTGGAGACTAGCGGGGGGCGAACAGACCCAGTACTTC	CASSWRLAGGEQTQYF
.	TRBJ1-5	TRBV6-1	.	TGTGCCAGCAGAGTAATCGGGATTAGCAATCAGCCCCAGCATTTT	CASRVIGISNQPQHF
.	TRBJ1-5	TRBV6-1	.	TGTGCCAGCAGTGATGGTCCTTTTTCTGGCAATCAGCCCCAGCATTTT	CASSDGPFSGNQPQHF
.	TRBJ2-7	TRBV18	.	TGTGCCAGCTCACCAGCGGGCCTCAGGGAGCAGTACTTC	CASSPAGLREQYF
TRBD2	TRBJ2-5	TRBV5-4	.	TGTGCCAGCAGCTTGGAGAGCGGGGGGGCCCAGACCCAGTACTTC	CASSLESGGAQTQYF
.	TRBJ1-1	TRBV29-1	.	TGCAGCGGCCACAGGGCGGGATCCACTGAAGCTTTCTTT	CSGHRAGSTEAFF
.	TRBJ1-2	TRBV27	.	TGTGCCAGCAGTCCTCATAGAGGGGGCTACACCTTC	CASSPHRGGYTF
.	TRBJ2-1	TRBV5-1	.	TGCGCCAGCTCCGAGGCGGGTAATGAGCAGTTCTTC	CASSEAGNEQFF
.	TRBJ2-1	TRBV28	.	TGTGCCAGCAGGGGGACTTCTCTAAATGAGCAGTTCTTC	CASRGTSLNEQFF
TRBD1	TRBJ2-2	TRBV2	.	TGTGCCAGCAGAAAGGACAGGGACACCGGGGAGCTGTTTTTT	CASRKDRDTGELFF
.	TRBJ1-1	TRBV6-5	.	TGTGCCAGCAGTTACCAGGACAGTATGAACACTGAAGCTTTCTTT	CASSYQDSMNTEAFF
.	TRBJ1-6	TRBV12-5	.	TGTGCTAGTGGTCCCGGGTGGGAAAATAATTCACCCCTCCACTTT	CASGPGWENNSPLHF
TRBD2	TRBJ2-7	TRBV14	.	TGTGCCAGCAGCCCGCGATGGGGGGGATACGAGCAGTACTTC	CASSPRWGGYEQYF
.	TRBJ1-2	TRBV2	.	TGTGCCAGCATCGGGGGGTCTTATAGTGGCTACACCTTC	CASIGGSYSGYTF
TRBD1	TRBJ2-7	TRBV27	.	TGTGCCAGCAGTTTTGGGCGCCCACAGGGGTGGTACGAGCAGTACTTC	CASSFGRPQGWYEQYF
.	TRBJ1-1	TRBV19	few	TGTGCCAGTAGTATTGGACTGATGAACACTGAAGCTTTCTTT	CASSIGLMNTEAFF
.	TRBJ1-2	TRBV2	.	TGTGCCAGCAGTGAAGCGCTTGGGAGTGGCTACACCTTC	CASSEALGSGYTF
TRBD2	TRBJ2-1	TRBV7-9	.	TGTGCCAGCAGCTACCTAGCGGGGTCCTACAATGAGCAGTTCTTC	CASSYLAGSYNEQFF
.	TRBJ1-2	TRBV21-1	.	TGTGCCAGCACATATGACAGGGACCGATCAACCTATGGCTACACCTTC	CASTYDRDRSTYGYTF
.	TRBJ2-7	TRBV5-6	.	TGTGCCAGCAGCTTGCGGGCAGGGTGGTCCTACGAGCAGTACTTC	CASSLRAGWSYEQYF
.	TRBJ1-5	TRBV28	.	TGTGCCAGCTGCGGGAGGGGTCAGCCCCAGCATTTT	CASCGRGQPQHF
.	TRBJ1-3	TRBV5-1	.	TGCGCCAGCAGTTTCGAGACGTTGACCTCTGGAAACACCATATATTTT	CASSFETLTSGNTIYF
.	TRBJ2-7	TRBV5-1	few	TGCGCCAGCAGCCCCCCCGTAGACGGTTCGAGCGAGCAGTACTTC	CASSPPVDGSSEQYF
TRBD1	TRBJ1-2	TRBV6-5	.	TGTGCCAGCAGTGGGGGGGACAGGGGGAACTATGGCTACACCTTC	CASSGGDRGNYGYTF
TRBD2	TRBJ2-7	TRBV7-8	.	TGTGCCAGCAGCTTAGTAATGGCGAGCGGGGCCTCACCGAGGCCCTACGAGCAGTACTTC	CASSLVMASGASPRPYEQYF
TRBD2	TRBJ2-2	TRBV5-1	.	TGCGCCAGCAGCTGGCCCGAGCGGGGAGTTGCGAACACCGGGGAGCTGTTTTTT	CASSWPERGVANTGELFF
.	TRBJ1-1	TRBV7-2	.	TGTGCCAGCAGCCCATCGGGAGCTATGAACACTGAAGCTTTCTTT	CASSPSGAMNTEAFF
TRBD2	TRBJ2-3	TRBV15	.	TGTGCCACCAGCAGAGGTTCTAGCGGGGGAACAGATACGCAGTATTTT	CATSRGSSGGTDTQYF
TRBD1	TRBJ2-7	TRBV5-1	.	TGCGCCAGCAGATTGGGACAGGGGTGGGAGGAGCAGTACTTC	CASRLGQGWEEQYF
.	TRBJ2-3	TRBV28	.	TGTGCCAGCTTCTCCGACCGTTCGTTGGCAGATACGCAGTATTTT	CASFSDRSLADTQYF
.	TRBJ2-1	TRBV28	.	TGTGCCAGCAGTCGGCCCCAGGGAGCGGGGAGGGGGAATGAGCAGTTCTTC	CASSRPQGAGRGNEQFF
.	TRBJ1-2	TRBV20-1	.	TGCAGTGCCTTCAATAACTATGGCTACACCTTC	CSAFNNYGYTF
.	TRBJ1-1	TRBV7-9	few	TGTGCCAGCAGCACAGGGAAATGGGACACTGAAGCTTTCTTT	CASSTGKWDTEAFF
.	TRBJ1-1	TRBV15	.	TGTGCCACCAGCAGAGATGTAGGTGCTGAAGCTTTCTTT	CATSRDVGAEAFF
.	TRBJ1-1	TRBV4-3	.	TGCGCCAGCAGCCAGTGGGGAGGGGCTCCCATGAACACTGAAGCTTTCTTT	CASSQWGGAPMNTEAFF
TRBD1	TRBJ2-1	TRBV5-5	.	TGTGCCAGCAGCTTGGAGGACAGGATCTACAATGAGCAGTTCTTC	CASSLEDRIYNEQFF
TRBD2	TRBJ2-7	TRBV4-2	.	TGTGCCAGCAGCCAAGATCTACTAGCGGGGGCTCCCTACGAGCAGTACTTC	CASSQDLLAGAPYEQYF
.	TRBJ2-5	TRBV5-1	.	TGCGCCAGCAGCTTGGATGGGACCCGAGAGACCCAGTACTTC	CASSLDGTRETQYF
.	TRBJ2-3	TRBV15	.	TGTGCCACCGAAAGCACAGATACGCAGTATTTT	CATESTDTQYF